The 30 T cell receptor beta chains presented below share a single source sample, sequenced in a study of CD8 T cells in ankylosing spondylitis. TCRdb reprocessed the 5' RACE reads with MiXCR, giving one entry per CDR3 protein. Of some 220,000 distinct CDR3 sequences in the sample, more than 9% were seen once. The sample comprised blood, either unsorted or a sorted T cell fraction (not recorded which). These receptors were taken from a male donor with ankylosing spondylitis or in good health (not recorded which).

This clonotype was counted ten times or more. The chain is built from TRBV7-9 and TRBJ2-5; D perhaps matches TRBD1 (5 bases). Between the trimmed V and J ends, which lost 4 bases and 1 base, there was a span of 10 bases. Looked up from germline, CDR1 is SEHNR and CDR2 is FQNEAQ (reference sequence). The length of the CDR3 is 14 residues. This CDR3 is CASSWGSPQETQYF. The CDR3 region has the DNA TGTGCCAGCAGCTGGGGCAGTCCCCAAGAGACCCAGTACTTC.

This rearrangement joins TRBV30 to TRBJ1-3, with TRBD1 as a possible D gene (5 bases). Germline loops: CDR1 GTSNPN, CDR2 SVGIG (reference sequence). V dropped 0 bases and J dropped 4 bases, with 10 bases sitting between them. The CDR3 spans 14 residues. The chain's CDR3 is CAWSVGGSGNTIYF. In DNA, the CDR3 is TGTGCCTGGAGTGTGGGGGGAAGCGGAAACACCATATATTTT. The complete variable domain, with remaining parts taken from reference TRBV30 and TRBJ1-3, reads SQTIHQWPATLVQPVGSPLSLECTVEGTSNPNLYWYRQAAGRGLQLLFYSVGIGQISSEVPQNLSASRPQDRQFILSSKKLLLSDSGFYLCAWSVGGSGNTIYFGEGSWLTVV.

This clonotype has at least ten counts. The chain carries TRBV29-1 and TRBJ2-1; D possibly corresponds to TRBD2 (6 bases). The CDR3 sequence is 13 residues long. V lost 5 bases, J lost 4 bases, and 12 bases lay in between. CDR1 is SQVTM and CDR2 is ANQGSEA in the germline V gene. This chain's CDR3 is CSVRRADYNEQFF. For the CDR3, the DNA is TGCAGCGTTAGGAGGGCCGATTACAATGAGCAGTTCTTC.

This clonotype appeared once. This chain uses TRBV30 with TRBJ2-7, with D unresolved. The CDR3 runs 14 residues. CDR1 and CDR2 (germline): GTSNPN, SVGIG (reference sequence). Trimming cost V 0 bases and J 2 bases, with 11 bases left between them. Here the CDR3 reads CAWSVGWAAYEQYF. As DNA, the CDR3 is TGTGCCTGGAGTGTAGGGTGGGCCGCCTACGAGCAGTACTTC.

This clonotype was picked up many times. This chain connects TRBV5-6 to TRBJ1-3; maybe TRBD1 (6 bases). Per the germline V gene, CDR1 is SGHDT and CDR2 is YYEEEE. Trimming shortened V by 2 bases and J by 7 bases, and 13 bases separated the two germline ends. This CDR3 is built from 14 residues. The CDR3 nucleotides are TGTGCCAGCAGCTTTGACAGGACTCCCAACACCATATATTTT. It specifies CASSFDRTPNTIYF.

This chain connects TRBV4-1 to TRBJ1-1; D not certain. Looked up from germline, CDR1 is MGHRA and CDR2 is YSYEKL. Trimming removed 0 bases from V and 5 bases from J, with 10 bases in between. CDR3 length: 14 amino acids. Here the CDR3 reads CASSQDLVSTEAFF. CDR3 nucleotide sequence: TGCGCCAGCAGCCAAGATTTGGTATCAACTGAAGCTTTCTTT.

This clonotype was counted many times. In DNA, the CDR3 is TGTGCCACTACACAGGGGAAGTTTAATCAGCCCCAGCATTTT. Encoded protein: CATTQGKFNQPQHF. The V and J genes are TRBV19 and TRBJ1-5; TRBD1 aligns across 7 bases. The CDR3 contains 14 residues. V trimming: 10 bases; J trimming: 4 bases; junction bases outside the gene matches: 10. CDR1 is LNHDA and CDR2 is SQIVND in the germline V gene (reference sequence). The full variable domain, rest sourced from reference TRBV19 and TRBJ1-5, is DGGITQSPKYLFRKEGQNVTLSCEQNLNHDAMYWYRQDPGQGLRLIYYSQIVNDFQKGDIAEGYSVSREKKESFPLTVTSAQKNPTAFYLCATTQGKFNQPQHFGDGTRLSIL.

This clonotype was seen ten or more times. This sequence joins TRBV6-1 and TRBJ2-1; 8 positions agree with TRBD2. CDR3 length: 14 residues. From germline, CDR1 is MNHNS and CDR2 SASEGT. V was pared by 6 bases and J by 7 bases, with 8 bases of the junction left unmatched. The CDR3 spells CASRGAGGRNEQFF. For the CDR3, the DNA is TGTGCCAGCAGGGGGGCGGGAGGCAGGAATGAGCAGTTCTTC.

The sample holds many counts of this clonotype. This chain connects TRBV5-1 to TRBJ1-5, with a weak D call TRBD1 (6 bases). The CDR3 is 15 amino acids. Deletions cut 0 bases from V and 6 bases from J, with 13 bases between. Germline CDR1 reads SGHRS; CDR2 reads YFSETQ. The CDR3 sequence: CASSLGGLSAQPQHF. The CDR3 DNA is TGCGCCAGCAGCTTGGGGGGGCTATCGGCTCAGCCCCAGCATTTT.

This clonotype was found many times. One end of the junction does not line up with germline, which may come from a read error. The chain recombines TRBV5-1 with TRBJ1-2; no clear D gene. Germline CDR1 is SGHRS and CDR2 is YFSETQ. CDR3 length equals 13 residues. CDR3 in amino acids: CASSLEVNYGYTF. The CDR3 DNA sequence: TGTGCCAGCAGCTTAGAGGTTAACTATGGCTACACCTTC.

This clonotype was seen at least ten times. CDR3 DNA sequence: TGTGCCAGCAGTCCCGGACAGTCGGTGTCTGGCTACACCTTC. Translating it yields CASSPGQSVSGYTF. This rearrangement joins TRBV12-3 or TRBV12-4 to TRBJ1-2; D perhaps matches TRBD1 (6 bases). V dropped 5 bases and J dropped 7 bases, with 17 bases sitting between them. The CDR3 totals 14 residues.

The sample holds a few counts of this clonotype. The chain couples TRBV30 to TRBJ1-4; D is ambiguous. V was clipped by 3 bases and J by 6 bases, with 14 bases between them. This CDR3 comprises 14 residues. CDR1 is GTSNPN, CDR2 SVGIG, per germline (reference sequence). CDR3 sequence reads: CAWSWGQSDEKLFF. The CDR3 bases are TGTGCCTGGAGCTGGGGTCAATCGGATGAAAAACTGTTTTTT.

In its sample, this clonotype was seen many times. The chain's CDR3 is CASSQTPSSYNEQFF. CDR3 nucleotide sequence: TGCGCCAGCAGCCAGACACCCAGCTCCTACAATGAGCAGTTCTTC. J is TRBJ2-1 and V is TRBV5-1; no definite D call. This CDR3 region has 15 residues. With 4 bases removed from V and 0 bases from J, the gap between germline ends came to 11 bases. The germline V gene encodes CDR1 SGHRS and CDR2 YFSETQ.

This clonotype came up many times. The chain links TRBV12-3 or TRBV12-4 to TRBJ2-2; D may correspond to TRBD1 or TRBD2 (5 bases each). V was trimmed by 4 bases and J by 4 bases, leaving 19 bases between them. This CDR3 comprises 17 residues. The CDR3 spells CASSSGSSGHGTGELFF. In DNA form, the CDR3 reads TGTGCCAGCAGTTCCGGTTCCTCGGGGCACGGCACCGGGGAGCTGTTTTTT.

This clonotype was observed at least ten times. This chain links TRBV12-3 or TRBV12-4 with TRBJ2-2; D not certain. V shed 5 bases and J shed 5 bases, with 12 bases lying between them. This CDR3 region has 14 residues. CDR3 loop: CASSPRVSTGELFF. In DNA form, the CDR3 reads TGTGCCAGCAGTCCCCGGGTTTCGACCGGGGAGCTGTTTTTT.

This clonotype was detected ten times or more. V is TRBV20-1 and J is TRBJ2-1; 7 nucleotides align to TRBD2. CDR1 DFQATT and CDR2 SNEGSKA come from the germline V gene (reference sequence). The V gene end was trimmed by 5 bases and the J gene end by 4 bases; junction bases not matched to a gene: 14. The CDR3 extends over 16 amino acids. DNA for the CDR3: TGCAGTGCTCATTCACGGAGCGGGGAGGGTTACAATGAGCAGTTCTTC. Amino acid sequence: CSAHSRSGEGYNEQFF.

This clonotype was detected many times. This chain connects TRBV4-2 to TRBJ1-3, with 7 bases matching TRBD1. The CDR3 contains 16 residues. Trimming removed 0 bases from V and 0 bases from J; junction bases left unmatched: 2. Per the germline V gene, CDR1 is LGHNA and CDR2 is YNFKEQ. The CDR3 protein is CASSQESGGSGNTIYF. The CDR3 region has the DNA TGTGCCAGCAGCCAAGAGTCAGGGGGCTCTGGAAACACCATATATTTT.

This clonotype was seen many times. V usage is TRBV7-2 and J usage is TRBJ2-3, with D tentatively TRBD1 (5 bases). Deletions cut 4 bases from V and 5 bases from J, with 16 bases between. CDR3 size: 15 residues. Germline loops: CDR1 SGHTA, CDR2 FQGNSA. CDR3 in amino acids: CASSSFQGRGDTQYF. The DNA for the CDR3 is TGTGCCAGCAGCTCGTTTCAGGGCCGTGGAGATACGCAGTATTTT.

The rearrangement links TRBV30 to TRBJ1-4, with D possibly matching TRBD1 (6 bases). V was cut by 7 bases and J by 11 bases, with 26 bases left in between. The CDR3 spans 15 residues. Germline V gives CDR1 GTSNPN, CDR2 SVGIG (reference sequence). The CDR3 coding sequence is TGTGCCTCGCTCCCCGATGGACAGCTGAGTGGGAAACTGTTTTTT. This encodes CASLPDGQLSGKLFF.

This clonotype was detected many times. This chain links TRBV20-1 with TRBJ2-3; D may be TRBD1 or TRBD2 (5 bases each). The V end lost 3 bases, the J end lost 2 bases, and 15 bases lay between the germline ends. The V gene's germline CDR1 is DFQATT and CDR2 SNEGSKA (reference sequence). The CDR3 length is 15 residues. The chain's CDR3 is CSARTPFGTTDTQYF. The CDR3 nucleotides read TGCAGTGCTAGGACTCCATTTGGGACCACAGATACGCAGTATTTT.

This clonotype was recorded many times. V is TRBV29-1 and J is TRBJ1-1; D unresolved. The CDR3 contains 13 residues. Germline lookup yields CDR1 SQVTM and CDR2 ANQGSEA. Trimming shortened V by 5 bases and J by 1 base, and 11 bases separated the two germline ends. CDR3 sequence reads: CSVLAARNTEAFF. CDR3 bases: TGCAGCGTTTTGGCCGCCCGGAACACTGAAGCTTTCTTT.

This clonotype has a count of ten or more. The chain is built from TRBV6-1 and TRBJ2-7, with D unclear. Trimming shortened V by 3 bases and J by 2 bases, and 8 bases separated the two germline ends. The CDR3 has 13 residues. Germline V CDR1 and CDR2: MNHNS, SASEGT. The CDR3 region has the DNA TGTGCCAGCAGTGATGACGTCCCCTACGAGCAGTACTTC. As protein: CASSDDVPYEQYF.

In its sample, this clonotype was seen many times. V usage is TRBV21-1 and J usage is TRBJ2-7; TRBD2, the D gene given by the table, was not confirmed from the DNA. TRBV21-1 is labeled a pseudogene. There are 18 residues in the CDR3. The CDR3 DNA sequence: TGTGCCAGCAGCAAAGTGTGGGGACTAGCGGGAGGATTAGCCGAGCAGTACTTC. This encodes CASSKVWGLAGGLAEQYF.

This clonotype has more than one count but fewer than ten. The chain combines TRBV2 with TRBJ2-5; D gene ambiguous. Looked up from germline, CDR1 is SNHLY and CDR2 is FYNNEI. The CDR3 runs 10 residues. V lost 2 bases to trimming and J lost 8 bases, with 3 bases between them. Here the CDR3 DNA reads TGTGCCAGCAGTGAAAGAACCCAGTACTTC. Protein sequence: CASSERTQYF.

V and J are TRBV7-9 and TRBJ2-5, with TRBD2 matching over 10 bases. This CDR3 has 17 amino acids. Per the germline V gene, CDR1 is SEHNR and CDR2 is FQNEAQ (reference sequence). Unmatched junction bases numbered 7, after V lost 1 base and J lost 2 bases. The DNA of the CDR3 is TGTGCCAGCAGCTTAGGGGCTAGCGGGAGAAAACAAGAGACCCAGTACTTC. The encoded protein is CASSLGASGRKQETQYF.

The sample holds many counts of this clonotype. The rearrangement uses TRBV5-1 and TRBJ1-1; D remains unclear. Germline assignment: CDR1 SGHRS and CDR2 YFSETQ. The length of the CDR3 is 15 residues. The V end lost 6 bases, the J end lost 3 bases, and 18 bases lay between the germline ends. CDR3 amino acids: CASKSSAGGDTEAFF. The CDR3 DNA sequence: TGCGCCAGCAAGTCATCGGCCGGCGGGGACACTGAAGCTTTCTTT.

The CDR3 here is CASSLAGATAFSYEQYF. Here the CDR3 DNA reads TGCGCCAGCAGCTTGGCAGGGGCAACAGCTTTCTCCTACGAGCAGTACTTC. The rearrangement uses TRBV5-1 and TRBJ2-7; D is possibly TRBD1 (6 bases). Germline V gene data show CDR1 as SGHRS and CDR2 as YFSETQ. The CDR3 extends over 17 amino acids. The V and J ends lost 0 bases and 0 bases respectively, with 16 bases between them.

This clonotype has a count of ten or more. This chain connects TRBV12-3 or TRBV12-4 to TRBJ2-2, with 10 positions matching TRBD1. The CDR3 extends over 15 amino acids. After removal of 6 bases from V and 4 bases from J, the junction contained 5 bases not matched to a gene. CDR3 bases: TGTGCCAGCAGGGGACAGGGGCCTACCACCGGGGAGCTGTTTTTT. Protein product: CASRGQGPTTGELFF.

The chain couples TRBV4-2 to TRBJ1-1; D perhaps matches TRBD1 (5 bases). Germline V gene lookup returns CDR1 LGHNA and CDR2 YNFKEQ. Trimming took 7 bases from V and 0 from J, leaving 18 bases between them. There are 16 residues in the CDR3. For the CDR3, the DNA is TGTGCCAGCAACCCTCTCCCCCGGACAATGAACACTGAAGCTTTCTTT. As protein: CASNPLPRTMNTEAFF.

Ten or more counts support this clonotype. This rearrangement joins TRBV6-1 to TRBJ2-1, with 11 bases identical to TRBD1. The CDR3 totals 17 residues. The junction had 8 bases not matched to a gene; V was cut back by 6 bases and J by 1 base. Looked up from germline, CDR1 is MNHNS and CDR2 is SASEGT. The chain's CDR3 is CASRSGTGGSSYNEQFF. CDR3 in DNA: TGTGCCAGCAGATCCGGGACAGGGGGTTCTTCCTACAATGAGCAGTTCTTC.